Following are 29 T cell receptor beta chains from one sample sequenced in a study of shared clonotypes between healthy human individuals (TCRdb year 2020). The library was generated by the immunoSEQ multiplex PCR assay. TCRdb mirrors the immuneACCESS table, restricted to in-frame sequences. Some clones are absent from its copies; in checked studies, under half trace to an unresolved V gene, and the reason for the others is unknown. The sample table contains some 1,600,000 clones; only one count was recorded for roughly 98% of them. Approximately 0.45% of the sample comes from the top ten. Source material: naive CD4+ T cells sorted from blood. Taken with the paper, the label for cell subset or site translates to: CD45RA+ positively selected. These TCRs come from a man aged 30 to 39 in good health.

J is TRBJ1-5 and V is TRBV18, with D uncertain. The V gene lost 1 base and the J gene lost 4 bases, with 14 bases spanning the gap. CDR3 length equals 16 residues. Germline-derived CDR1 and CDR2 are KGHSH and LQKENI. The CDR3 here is CASSPLSAVGNQPQHF. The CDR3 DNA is TGTGCCAGCTCACCACTTTCGGCGGTAGGTAATCAGCCCCAGCATTTT.

The CDR3 loop is CASSLAGTSREQYF. DNA for the CDR3: TGCGCCAGCAGCTTGGCCGGGACGTCGCGGGAGCAGTACTTC. The chain carries TRBV5-1 and TRBJ2-7, with D perhaps assigned TRBD1 or TRBD2 (5 bases each). The CDR3 spans 14 residues. From germline, CDR1 is SGHRS and CDR2 YFSETQ. The germline V and J ends were trimmed by 0 bases and 7 bases, with 14 bases remaining between them.

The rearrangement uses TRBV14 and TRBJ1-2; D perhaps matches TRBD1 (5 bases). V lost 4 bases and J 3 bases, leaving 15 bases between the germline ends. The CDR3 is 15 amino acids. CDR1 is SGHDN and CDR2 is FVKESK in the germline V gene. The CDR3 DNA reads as TGTGCCAGCAGCCGTCAGGCAGGGCTTCACTATGGCTACACCTTC. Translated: CASSRQAGLHYGYTF. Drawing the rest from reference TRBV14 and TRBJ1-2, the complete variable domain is EAGVTQFPSHSVIEKGQTVTLRCDPISGHDNLYWYRRVMGKEIKFLLHFVKESKQDESGMPNNRFLAERTGGTYSTLKVQPAELEDSGVYFCASSRQAGLHYGYTFGSGTRLTVV.

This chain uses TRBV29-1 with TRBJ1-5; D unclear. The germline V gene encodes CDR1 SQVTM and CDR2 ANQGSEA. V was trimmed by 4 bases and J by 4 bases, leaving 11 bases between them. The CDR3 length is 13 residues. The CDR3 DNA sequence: TGCAGCGTTGGGGCGGACGGAAATCAGCCCCAGCATTTT. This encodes CSVGADGNQPQHF.

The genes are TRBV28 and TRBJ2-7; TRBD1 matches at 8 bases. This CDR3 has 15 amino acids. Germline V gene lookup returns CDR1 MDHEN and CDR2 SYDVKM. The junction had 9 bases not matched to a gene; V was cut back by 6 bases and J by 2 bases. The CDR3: CASRPLGQVTYEQYF. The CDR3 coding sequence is TGTGCCAGCAGGCCTCTGGGACAGGTCACCTACGAGCAGTACTTC.

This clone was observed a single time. The CDR3 DNA follows: TGTGCCAGCAGCCTCTCCTTACTCCTGAACACTGAAGCTTTCTTT. It specifies CASSLSLLLNTEAFF. This chain uses TRBV2 with TRBJ1-1; D call uncertain. The CDR3 is 15 amino acids. V was pared by 6 bases and J by 0 bases, with 14 bases between. The germline V gene has CDR1 SNHLY and CDR2 FYNNEI.

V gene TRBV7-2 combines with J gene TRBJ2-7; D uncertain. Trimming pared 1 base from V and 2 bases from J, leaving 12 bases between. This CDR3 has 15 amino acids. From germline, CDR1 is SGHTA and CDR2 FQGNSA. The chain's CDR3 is CASSLVTDTPYEQYF. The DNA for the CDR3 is TGTGCCAGCAGCTTAGTAACGGATACCCCCTACGAGCAGTACTTC.

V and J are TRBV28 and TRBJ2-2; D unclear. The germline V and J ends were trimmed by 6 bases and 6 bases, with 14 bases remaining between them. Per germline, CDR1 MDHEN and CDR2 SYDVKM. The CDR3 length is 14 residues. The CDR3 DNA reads TGTGCCAGCAGCCGAATTACCCGTTCCGGGGAGCTGTTTTTT. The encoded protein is CASSRITRSGELFF. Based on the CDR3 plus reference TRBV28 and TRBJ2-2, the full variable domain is DVKVTQSSRYLVKRTGEKVFLECVQDMDHENMFWYRQDPGLGLRLIYFSYDVKMKEKGDIPEGYSVSREKKERFSLILESASTNQTSMYLCASSRITRSGELFFGEGSRLTVL.

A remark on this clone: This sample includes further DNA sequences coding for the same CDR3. The CDR3 nucleotides are TGTGCCAGCAGCCAAGACAGGGGGCACGAGCAGTACTTC. This translates into CASSQDRGHEQYF. The chain joins TRBV5-6 to TRBJ2-7, with 10 positions matching TRBD1. The V gene end was trimmed by 4 bases and the J gene end by 5 bases; junction bases not matched to a gene: 3. In germline, CDR1 is SGHDT, CDR2 YYEEEE. This CDR3 comprises 13 residues.

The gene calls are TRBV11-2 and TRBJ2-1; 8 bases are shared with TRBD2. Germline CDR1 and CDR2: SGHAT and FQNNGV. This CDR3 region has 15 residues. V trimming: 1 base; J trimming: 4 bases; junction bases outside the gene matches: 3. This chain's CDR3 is CASSLVSGSYNEQFF. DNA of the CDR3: TGTGCCAGCAGCTTAGTCAGCGGGAGTTACAATGAGCAGTTCTTC.

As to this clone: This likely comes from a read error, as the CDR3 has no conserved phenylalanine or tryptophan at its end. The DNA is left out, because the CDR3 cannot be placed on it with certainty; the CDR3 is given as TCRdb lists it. CDR3 in amino acids: CASSLVVHGTSGRGD. The genes are TRBV7-4 and TRBJ2-7; TRBD2 is taken as the D call from the table, unchecked against the DNA. Ends included, the CDR3 has 15 residues. Germline CDR1 reads SGHVT; CDR2 reads SQSDAQ.

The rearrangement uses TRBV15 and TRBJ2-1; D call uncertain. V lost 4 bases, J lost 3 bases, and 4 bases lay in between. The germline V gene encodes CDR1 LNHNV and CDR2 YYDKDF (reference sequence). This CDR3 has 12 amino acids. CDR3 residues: CATSMHYNEQFF. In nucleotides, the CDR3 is TGTGCCACCAGCATGCACTACAATGAGCAGTTCTTC.

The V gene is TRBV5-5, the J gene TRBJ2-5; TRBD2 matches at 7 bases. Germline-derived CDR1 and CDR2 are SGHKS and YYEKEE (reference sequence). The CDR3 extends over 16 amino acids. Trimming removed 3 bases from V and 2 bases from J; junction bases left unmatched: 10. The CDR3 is CASSWTRTRGQETQYF. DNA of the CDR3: TGTGCCAGCAGCTGGACGCGGACTAGGGGACAAGAGACCCAGTACTTC.

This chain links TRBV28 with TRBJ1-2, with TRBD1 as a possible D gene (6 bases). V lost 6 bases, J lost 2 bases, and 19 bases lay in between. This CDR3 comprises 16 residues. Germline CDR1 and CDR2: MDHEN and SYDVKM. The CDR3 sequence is CASRSVTGRTNYGYTF. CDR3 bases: TGTGCCAGCAGGTCTGTGACAGGACGCACAAACTATGGCTACACCTTC.

The CDR3 DNA reads TGTGCCACTTCGGTAGCGGAGAGCGGGAGAGATACGCAGTATTTT. It yields the protein CATSVAESGRDTQYF. The V gene is TRBV6-6, the J gene TRBJ2-3; 8 bases agree with TRBD2. CDR1 is MNHNY, CDR2 SVGAGI, per germline (reference sequence). Losses at the gene ends were 10 bases for V and 5 bases for J; bases not matched to a gene: 14. This CDR3 spans 15 amino acids.

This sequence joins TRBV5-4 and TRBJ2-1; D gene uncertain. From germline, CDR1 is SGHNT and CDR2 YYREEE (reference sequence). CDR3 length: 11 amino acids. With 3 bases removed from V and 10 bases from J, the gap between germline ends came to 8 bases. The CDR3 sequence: CASSSTGEQFF. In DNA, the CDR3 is TGTGCCAGCAGCTCGACTGGGGAGCAGTTCTTC. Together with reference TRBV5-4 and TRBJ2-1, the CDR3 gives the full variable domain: ETGVTQSPTHLIKTRGQQVTLRCSSQSGHNTVSWYQQALGQGPQFIFQYYREEENGRGNFPPRFSGLQFPNYSSELNVNALELDDSALYLCASSSTGEQFFGPGTRLTVL.

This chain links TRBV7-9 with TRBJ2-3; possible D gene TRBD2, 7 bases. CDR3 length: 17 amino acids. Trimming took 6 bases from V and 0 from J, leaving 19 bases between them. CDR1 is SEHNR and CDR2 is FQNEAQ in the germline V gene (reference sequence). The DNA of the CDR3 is TGTGCCAGCAGTTCAGAAGGACAGCGGGATAGCACAGATACGCAGTATTTT. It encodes CASSSEGQRDSTDTQYF. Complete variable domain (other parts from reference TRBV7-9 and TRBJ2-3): DTGVSQNPRHKITKRGQNVTFRCDPISEHNRLYWYRQTLGQGPEFLTYFQNEAQLEKSRLLSDRFSAERPKGSFSTLEIQRTEQGDSAMYLCASSSEGQRDSTDTQYFGPGTRLTVL.

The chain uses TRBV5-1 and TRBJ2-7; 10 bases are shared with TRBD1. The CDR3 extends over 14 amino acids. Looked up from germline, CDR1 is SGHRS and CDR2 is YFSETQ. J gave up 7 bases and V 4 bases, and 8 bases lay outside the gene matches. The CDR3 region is CASSPRTGGNEQYF. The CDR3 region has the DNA TGCGCCAGCAGCCCCAGGACAGGGGGGAATGAGCAGTACTTC.

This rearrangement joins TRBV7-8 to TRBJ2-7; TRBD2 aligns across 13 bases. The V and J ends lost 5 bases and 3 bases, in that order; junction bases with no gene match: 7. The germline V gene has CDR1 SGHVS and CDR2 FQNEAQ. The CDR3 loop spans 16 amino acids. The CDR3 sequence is CASSATSGRFGYEQYF. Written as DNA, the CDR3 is TGTGCCAGCAGCGCGACTAGCGGGAGGTTTGGCTACGAGCAGTACTTC.

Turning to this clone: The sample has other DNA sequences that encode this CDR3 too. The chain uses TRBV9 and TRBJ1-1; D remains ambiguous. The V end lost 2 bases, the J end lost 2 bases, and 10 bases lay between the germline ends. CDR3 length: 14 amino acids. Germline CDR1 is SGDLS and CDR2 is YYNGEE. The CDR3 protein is CASSVGPGNTEAFF. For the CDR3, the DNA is TGTGCCAGCAGCGTTGGACCGGGCAACACTGAAGCTTTCTTT.

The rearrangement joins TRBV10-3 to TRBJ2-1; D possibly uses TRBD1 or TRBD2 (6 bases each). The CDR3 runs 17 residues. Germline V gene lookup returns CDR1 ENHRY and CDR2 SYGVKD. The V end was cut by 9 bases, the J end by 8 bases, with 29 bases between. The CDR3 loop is CAMRTHGGERGTDEQFF. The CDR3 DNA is TGTGCCATGCGCACTCACGGGGGCGAACGGGGGACGGATGAGCAGTTCTTC.

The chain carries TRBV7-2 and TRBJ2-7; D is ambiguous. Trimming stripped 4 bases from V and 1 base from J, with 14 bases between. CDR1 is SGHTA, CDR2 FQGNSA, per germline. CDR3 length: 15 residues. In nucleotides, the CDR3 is TGTGCCAGCAGCTCCGGGCCTCTTTTATCCTACGAGCAGTACTTC. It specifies CASSSGPLLSYEQYF.

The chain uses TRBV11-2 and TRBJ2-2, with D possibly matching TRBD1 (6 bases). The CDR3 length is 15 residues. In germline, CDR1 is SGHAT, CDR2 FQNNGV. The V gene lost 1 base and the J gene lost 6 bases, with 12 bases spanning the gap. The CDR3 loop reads CASSLVQGYPGELFF. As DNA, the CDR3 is TGTGCCAGCAGCTTAGTCCAGGGGTACCCCGGGGAGCTGTTTTTT. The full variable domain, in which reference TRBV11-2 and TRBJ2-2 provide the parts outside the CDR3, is EAGVAQSPRYKIIEKRQSVAFWCNPISGHATLYWYQQILGQGPKLLIQFQNNGVVDDSQLPKDRFSAERLKGVDSTLKIQPAKLEDSAVYLCASSLVQGYPGELFFGEGSRLTVL.

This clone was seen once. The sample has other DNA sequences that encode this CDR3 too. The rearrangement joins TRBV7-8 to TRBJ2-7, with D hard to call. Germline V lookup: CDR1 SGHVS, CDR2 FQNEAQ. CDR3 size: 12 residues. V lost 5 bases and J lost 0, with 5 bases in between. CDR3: CASSPSSYEQYF. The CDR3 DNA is TGTGCCAGCAGCCCCAGCTCCTACGAGCAGTACTTC.

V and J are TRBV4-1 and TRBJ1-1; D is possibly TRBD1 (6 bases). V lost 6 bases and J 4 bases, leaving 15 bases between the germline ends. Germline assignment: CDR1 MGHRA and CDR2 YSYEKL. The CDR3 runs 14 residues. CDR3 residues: CASSVRGGGTEAFF. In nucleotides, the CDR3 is TGCGCCAGCAGTGTCAGGGGAGGGGGCACTGAAGCTTTCTTT.

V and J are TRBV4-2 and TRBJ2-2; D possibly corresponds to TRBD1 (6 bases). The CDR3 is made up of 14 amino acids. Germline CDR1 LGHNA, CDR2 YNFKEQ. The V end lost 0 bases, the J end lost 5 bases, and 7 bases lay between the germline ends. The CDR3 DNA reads TGTGCCAGCAGCCAAGATGGGACAACCGGGGAGCTGTTTTTT. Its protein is CASSQDGTTGELFF.

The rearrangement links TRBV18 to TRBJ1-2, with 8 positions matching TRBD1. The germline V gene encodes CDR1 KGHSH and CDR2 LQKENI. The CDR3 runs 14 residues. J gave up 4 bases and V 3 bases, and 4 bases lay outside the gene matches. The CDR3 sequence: CASSPDRGGYGYTF. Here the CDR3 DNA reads TGTGCCAGCTCACCCGACAGGGGCGGCTATGGCTACACCTTC.

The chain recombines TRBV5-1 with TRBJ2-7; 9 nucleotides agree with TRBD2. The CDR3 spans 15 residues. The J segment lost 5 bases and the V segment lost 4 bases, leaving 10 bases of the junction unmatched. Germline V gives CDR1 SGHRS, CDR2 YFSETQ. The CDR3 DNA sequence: TGCGCCAGCAGCCCCGCCAGCGGGAGGTGGAACGAGCAGTACTTC. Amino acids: CASSPASGRWNEQYF.

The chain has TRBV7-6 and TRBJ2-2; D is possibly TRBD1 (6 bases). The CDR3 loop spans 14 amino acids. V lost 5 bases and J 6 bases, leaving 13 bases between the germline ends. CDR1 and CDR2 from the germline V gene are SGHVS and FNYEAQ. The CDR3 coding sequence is TGTGCCAGCAGCGAAAACAGGGCCCCCGGGGAGCTGTTTTTT. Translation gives CASSENRAPGELFF.